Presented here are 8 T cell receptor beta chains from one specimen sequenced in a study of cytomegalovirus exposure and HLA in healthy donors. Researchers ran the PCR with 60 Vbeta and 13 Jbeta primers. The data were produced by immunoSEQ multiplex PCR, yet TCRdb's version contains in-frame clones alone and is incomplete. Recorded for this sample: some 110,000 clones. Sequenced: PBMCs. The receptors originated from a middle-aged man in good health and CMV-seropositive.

CDR3 sequence (DNA): TGTGCCAGCAGAAAGGGGACAGGGGTTGGTCAGCCCCAGCATTTT. Its translation is CASRKGTGVGQPQHF. The chain combines TRBV2 with TRBJ1-5, with TRBD1 identical over 10 bases. The CDR3 has 15 residues. With V trimmed by 6 bases and J by 6 bases, 8 bases remained unmatched. Germline CDR1 reads SNHLY; CDR2 reads FYNNEI.

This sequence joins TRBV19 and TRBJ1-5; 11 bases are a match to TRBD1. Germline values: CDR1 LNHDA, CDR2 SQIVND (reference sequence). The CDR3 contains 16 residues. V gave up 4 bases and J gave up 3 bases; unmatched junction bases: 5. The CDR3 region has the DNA TGTGCCAGTAGTAAGGACAGGGGGCCGGCCAATCAGCCCCAGCATTTT. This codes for CASSKDRGPANQPQHF.

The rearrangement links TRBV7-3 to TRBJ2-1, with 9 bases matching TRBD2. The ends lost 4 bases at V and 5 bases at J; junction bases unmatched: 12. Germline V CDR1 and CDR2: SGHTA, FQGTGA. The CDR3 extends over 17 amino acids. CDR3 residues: CASSSRGLTSGHNEQFF. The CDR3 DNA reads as TGTGCCAGCAGCTCCCGGGGGTTGACTAGCGGACACAATGAGCAGTTCTTC.

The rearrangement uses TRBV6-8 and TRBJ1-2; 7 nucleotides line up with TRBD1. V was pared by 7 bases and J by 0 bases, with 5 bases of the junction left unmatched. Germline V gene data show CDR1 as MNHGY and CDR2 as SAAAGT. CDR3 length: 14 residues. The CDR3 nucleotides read TGTGCCAGCAACCGGACAGGACCTAACTATGGCTACACCTTC. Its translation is CASNRTGPNYGYTF.

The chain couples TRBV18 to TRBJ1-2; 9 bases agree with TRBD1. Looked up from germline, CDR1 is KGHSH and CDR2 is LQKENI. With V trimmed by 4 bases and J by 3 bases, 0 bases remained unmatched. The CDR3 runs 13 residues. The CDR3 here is CASSRDRDYGYTF. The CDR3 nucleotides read TGTGCCAGCTCACGGGACAGGGACTATGGCTACACCTTC.

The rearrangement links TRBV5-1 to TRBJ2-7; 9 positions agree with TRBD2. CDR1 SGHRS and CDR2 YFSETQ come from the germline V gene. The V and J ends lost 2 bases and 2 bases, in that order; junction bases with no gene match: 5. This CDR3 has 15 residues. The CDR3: CASSLEGLATYEQYF. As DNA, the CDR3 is TGCGCCAGCAGCTTAGAAGGACTAGCGACCTACGAGCAGTACTTC. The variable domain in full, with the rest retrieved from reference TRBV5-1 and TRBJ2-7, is KAGVTQTPRYLIKTRGQQVTLSCSPISGHRSVSWYQQTPGQGLQFLFEYFSETQRNKGNFPGRFSGRQFSNSRSEMNVSTLELGDSALYLCASSLEGLATYEQYFGPGTRLTVT.

The CDR3 DNA reads as TGTGCCATCAGTGTAAGGACAGGAACCTACGAGCAGTACTTC. This gives the protein CAISVRTGTYEQYF. V and J are TRBV10-3 and TRBJ2-5, with 7 positions matching TRBD1. The DNA end favors TRBJ2-7, so the J call may be wrong. The germline V gene encodes CDR1 ENHRY and CDR2 SYGVKD. The CDR3 covers 14 residues.

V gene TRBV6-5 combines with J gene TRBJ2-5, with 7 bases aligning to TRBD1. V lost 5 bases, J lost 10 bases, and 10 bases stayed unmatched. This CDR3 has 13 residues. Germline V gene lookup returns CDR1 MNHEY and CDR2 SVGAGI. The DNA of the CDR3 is TGTGCCAGCAGTCATTGGGACAGTGGGGGCCAGTACTTC. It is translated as CASSHWDSGGQYF.